Listed below are T cell receptor beta chains from one sample, sequenced in a study of CD8 T cells in Susac syndrome. TCRdb independently ran MiXCR on the immunoSEQ multiplex PCR reads; one entry per CDR3 protein. Counted here are about 200,000 distinct CDR3 sequences, about 94% occurring once; the ten biggest clones make up 0.1%. Sequencing was performed on CD4+ T cells from PBMCs. The receptors originated from a human donor in good health. The CDR3 runs from the conserved cysteine through the conserved F or W. D genes are given only for firm matches. Clone size, where shown, is once, few, many, or a class for clones that have expanded.

cdr3_aa: CSVDSLRGGETQYF; cdr3_nt: TGCAGCGTCGATAGCCTTAGGGGGGGAGAGACCCAGTACTTC; j_call: TRBJ2-5; v_call: TRBV29-1; clone_size: -; d_call: -
cdr3_aa: CASSFTGDQPQHF; cdr3_nt: TGTGCCAGCAGCTTCACGGGAGACCAGCCCCAGCATTTT; j_call: TRBJ1-5; v_call: TRBV5-6; clone_size: -; d_call: -
cdr3_aa: CASSRDRLNEKLFF; cdr3_nt: TGTGCCAGCAGCAGGGACAGGCTGAATGAAAAACTGTTTTTT; j_call: TRBJ1-4; v_call: TRBV5-7; clone_size: -; d_call: TRBD1
cdr3_aa: CASSLARASTIYF; cdr3_nt: TGTGCCAGCAGCTTAGCCAGGGCAAGCACCATATATTTT; j_call: TRBJ1-3; v_call: TRBV7-8; clone_size: -; d_call: -
cdr3_aa: CASSGRVGGGYTF; cdr3_nt: TGTGCCAGCAGTGGCAGGGTCGGAGGCGGCTACACCTTC; j_call: TRBJ1-2; v_call: TRBV2; clone_size: -; d_call: -
cdr3_aa: CASSSWDRGFYGYTF; cdr3_nt: TGTGCCAGCAGCTCGTGGGACAGGGGTTTTTATGGCTACACCTTC; j_call: TRBJ1-2; v_call: TRBV3-1; clone_size: -; d_call: TRBD1
cdr3_aa: CASSLSRGSNYGYTF; cdr3_nt: TGTGCCAGCAGCTTATCAAGGGGATCTAACTATGGCTACACCTTC; j_call: TRBJ1-2; v_call: TRBV7-3; clone_size: -; d_call: -
cdr3_aa: CASSWGGQGAPDTQYF; cdr3_nt: TGTGCCAGCAGCTGGGGGGGACAGGGGGCTCCAGATACGCAGTATTTT; j_call: TRBJ2-3; v_call: TRBV7-9; clone_size: -; d_call: TRBD1
cdr3_aa: CASSSVGAGPGNTQYF; cdr3_nt: TGTGCCAGCAGCTCCGTGGGAGCGGGGCCCGGTAATACGCAGTATTTT; j_call: TRBJ2-3; v_call: TRBV7-2; clone_size: -; d_call: TRBD2
cdr3_aa: CSAQEGGAKTQYF; cdr3_nt: TGCAGTGCTCAAGAAGGGGGCGCGAAGACCCAGTACTTC; j_call: TRBJ2-5; v_call: TRBV20-1; clone_size: -; d_call: TRBD1
cdr3_aa: CASSLDPTGELFF; cdr3_nt: TGTGCCAGCAGCTTGGACCCCACCGGGGAGCTGTTTTTT; j_call: TRBJ2-2; v_call: TRBV7-3; clone_size: -; d_call: -
cdr3_aa: CASSSSGRVTSNYGYTF; cdr3_nt: TGTGCCAGCAGTTCCTCGGGCAGGGTGACCTCTAACTATGGCTACACCTTC; j_call: TRBJ1-2; v_call: TRBV12-3/TRBV12-4; clone_size: -; d_call: -
cdr3_aa: CASRRTDKNIQYF; cdr3_nt: TGTGCCAGCAGACGGACAGACAAAAACATTCAGTACTTC; j_call: TRBJ2-4; v_call: TRBV6-5; clone_size: -; d_call: -
cdr3_aa: CASGPGANTGELFF; cdr3_nt: TGTGCCAGCGGGCCGGGGGCGAACACCGGGGAGCTGTTTTTT; j_call: TRBJ2-2; v_call: TRBV13; clone_size: -; d_call: -
cdr3_aa: CASSQGNLGVSETQYF; cdr3_nt: TGTGCCAGCAGCCAAGGGAACCTCGGGGTGTCAGAGACCCAGTACTTC; j_call: TRBJ2-5; v_call: TRBV3-1; clone_size: -; d_call: -
cdr3_aa: CSVPDRASEKLFF; cdr3_nt: TGCAGCGTCCCGGACAGGGCTAGCGAAAAACTGTTTTTT; j_call: TRBJ1-4; v_call: TRBV29-1; clone_size: -; d_call: TRBD1
cdr3_aa: CASSLRDKDTNEQFF; cdr3_nt: TGTGCCAGCAGCCTCCGGGACAAAGATACCAATGAGCAGTTCTTC; j_call: TRBJ2-1; v_call: TRBV7-8; clone_size: -; d_call: -
cdr3_aa: CAWSHKKNTEAFF; cdr3_nt: TGTGCCTGGAGTCACAAAAAGAACACTGAAGCTTTCTTT; j_call: TRBJ1-1; v_call: TRBV30; clone_size: -; d_call: -
cdr3_aa: CASTEDSPPSSYNSPLHF; cdr3_nt: TGTGCCAGTACCGAGGACAGCCCTCCGAGCTCCTATAATTCACCCCTCCACTTT; j_call: TRBJ1-6; v_call: TRBV19; clone_size: -; d_call: -
cdr3_aa: CASSQDYRSTNTEAFF; cdr3_nt: TGTGCCAGCAGCCAAGATTACAGAAGCACGAACACTGAAGCTTTCTTT; j_call: TRBJ1-1; v_call: TRBV4-2; clone_size: -; d_call: -
cdr3_aa: CSVGGAWRGGNTGELFF; cdr3_nt: TGCAGCGTTGGGGGGGCCTGGCGCGGGGGGAACACCGGGGAGCTGTTTTTT; j_call: TRBJ2-2; v_call: TRBV29-1; clone_size: -; d_call: -
cdr3_aa: CASSSETLLQYF; cdr3_nt: TGTGCCAGCAGCTCCGAGACCCTCCTTCAGTACTTC; j_call: TRBJ2-4; v_call: TRBV7-2; clone_size: -; d_call: -
cdr3_aa: CASSIGGTSGGTFQYF; cdr3_nt: TGTGCCAGTAGTATTGGCGGGACTAGCGGGGGGACATTTCAGTACTTC; j_call: TRBJ2-4; v_call: TRBV19; clone_size: -; d_call: TRBD2
cdr3_aa: CAISRDPGVAEALF; cdr3_nt: TGTGCCATCTCGAGGGACCCCGGTGTGGCTGAAGCTCTCTTT; j_call: TRBJ1-1; v_call: TRBV10-3; clone_size: once; d_call: -
cdr3_aa: CASSRTGTSNEQFF; cdr3_nt: TGTGCCAGCAGCCGAACCGGGACTAGCAATGAGCAGTTCTTC; j_call: TRBJ2-1; v_call: TRBV7-9; clone_size: once; d_call: TRBD2
cdr3_aa: CASSDTGTVGYEQYF; cdr3_nt: TGTGCCAGCAGTGACACCGGGACGGTTGGCTACGAGCAGTACTTC; j_call: TRBJ2-7; v_call: TRBV2; clone_size: -; d_call: -
cdr3_aa: CATARDRGYEQYF; cdr3_nt: TGTGCCACCGCCCGGGACAGGGGCTACGAGCAGTACTTC; j_call: TRBJ2-7; v_call: TRBV24-1; clone_size: -; d_call: TRBD1
cdr3_aa: CASSPGRTGNTIYF; cdr3_nt: TGTGCCAGCAGCCCGGGGCGGACTGGAAACACCATATATTTT; j_call: TRBJ1-3; v_call: TRBV3-1; clone_size: -; d_call: -
cdr3_aa: CASTTDRRVAFF; cdr3_nt: TGTGCCAGCACCACGGACCGGCGGGTGGCTTTCTTT; j_call: TRBJ1-1; v_call: TRBV12-3/TRBV12-4; clone_size: -; d_call: -
cdr3_aa: CSAPGGRLTGANVLTF; cdr3_nt: TGCAGTGCTCCGGGGGGGCGCTTAACTGGGGCCAACGTCCTGACTTTC; j_call: TRBJ2-6; v_call: TRBV20-1; clone_size: -; d_call: TRBD2
cdr3_aa: CATSHHGLEETQYF; cdr3_nt: TGTGCCACCAGCCACCACGGACTAGAAGAGACCCAGTACTTC; j_call: TRBJ2-5; v_call: TRBV15; clone_size: -; d_call: TRBD2
cdr3_aa: CASHSDPFNEQFF; cdr3_nt: TGTGCCAGCCACTCCGACCCGTTCAATGAGCAGTTCTTC; j_call: TRBJ2-1; v_call: TRBV5-6; clone_size: -; d_call: -
cdr3_aa: CASSVGTAARNLNTEAFF; cdr3_nt: TGTGCCAGCAGCGTAGGGACAGCCGCCCGTAATTTAAACACTGAAGCTTTCTTT; j_call: TRBJ1-1; v_call: TRBV9; clone_size: -; d_call: -
cdr3_aa: CASSGAQETQYF; cdr3_nt: TGTGCCAGTTCAGGGGCCCAAGAGACCCAGTACTTC; j_call: TRBJ2-5; v_call: TRBV5-4; clone_size: -; d_call: -
cdr3_aa: CASSARDSYSPLHF; cdr3_nt: TGTGCCAGCAGCGCCCGGGACAGCTATTCACCCCTCCACTTT; j_call: TRBJ1-6; v_call: TRBV4-2; clone_size: once; d_call: TRBD1
cdr3_aa: CASSLGPRRYNEQFF; cdr3_nt: TGTGCCAGCAGCTTGGGGCCCAGGAGATACAATGAGCAGTTCTTC; j_call: TRBJ2-1; v_call: TRBV7-3; clone_size: -; d_call: -
cdr3_aa: CASSLAVSGNTIYF; cdr3_nt: TGTGCCAGCAGCTTGGCGGTCTCTGGAAACACCATATATTTT; j_call: TRBJ1-3; v_call: TRBV7-6; clone_size: -; d_call: -
cdr3_aa: CASSVDGSGGAVDTQYF; cdr3_nt: TGTGCCAGCAGCGTAGATGGTAGCGGGGGGGCCGTAGATACGCAGTATTTT; j_call: TRBJ2-3; v_call: TRBV9; clone_size: -; d_call: TRBD2
cdr3_aa: CASSLGPTNYGYTF; cdr3_nt: TGCGCCAGCAGCTTGGGACCGACGAACTATGGCTACACCTTC; j_call: TRBJ1-2; v_call: TRBV5-1; clone_size: once; d_call: -
cdr3_aa: CASTADWGDRATDTQYF; cdr3_nt: TGTGCCAGCACCGCAGATTGGGGTGACAGGGCCACAGATACGCAGTATTTT; j_call: TRBJ2-3; v_call: TRBV9; clone_size: -; d_call: TRBD1
cdr3_aa: CASSSSGASNTGELFF; cdr3_nt: TGCGCCAGCAGCTCCAGCGGGGCATCGAACACCGGGGAGCTGTTTTTT; j_call: TRBJ2-2; v_call: TRBV5-1; clone_size: -; d_call: TRBD2